These 25 T cell receptor beta chains were sequenced from one sample in a study of CD8 T cells in Susac syndrome. Random-hexamer reverse transcription was applied to about 0.5 to 1 ug RNA. Each CDR3 protein gets one entry after TCRdb re-called the immunoSEQ multiplex PCR reads with MiXCR. The sample carries tens of thousands of distinct CDR3 sequences, approximately 96% recorded once. The sequencing input was CD8+ T cells from PBMCs. The receptors stem from a human donor with Susac syndrome.

The chain links TRBV20-1 to TRBJ2-7; D uncertain. The germline V and J ends were trimmed by 4 bases and 1 base, with 17 bases remaining between them. Looked up from germline, CDR1 is DFQATT and CDR2 is SNEGSKA (reference sequence). The CDR3 totals 15 residues. The DNA of the CDR3 is TGCAGTGCTATCGAGGCCCCATCATTATCCTACGAGCAGTACTTC. Translated, it gives CSAIEAPSLSYEQYF.

The CDR3 bases are TGCAGTGCTAGAGATATACAGGGGTTAGCCTACTATGGCTACACCTTC. Translating it yields CSARDIQGLAYYGYTF. V and J are TRBV20-1 and TRBJ1-2; 7 bases align to TRBD1. The V gene's germline CDR1 is DFQATT and CDR2 SNEGSKA (reference sequence). With V trimmed by 0 bases and J by 3 bases, 10 bases remained unmatched. This CDR3 contains 16 residues.

V is TRBV7-8 and J is TRBJ1-5; 11 bases fit TRBD1. The V gene end was trimmed by 5 bases and the J gene end by 3 bases; junction bases not matched to a gene: 9. Germline V gene sequence: CDR1 SGHVS, CDR2 FQNEAQ. This CDR3 comprises 17 residues. The CDR3 bases are TGTGCCAGCAGCCCCGGGACAGGGGGTTGGGTCAATCAGCCCCAGCATTTT. It translates to CASSPGTGGWVNQPQHF.

In this sample, this clonotype turned up once. The chain links TRBV5-4 to TRBJ1-2, with 7 bases identical to TRBD1. The V gene end was trimmed by 1 base and the J gene end by 3 bases; junction bases not matched to a gene: 6. Germline lookup yields CDR1 SGHNT and CDR2 YYREEE (reference sequence). This CDR3 has 15 residues. The DNA for the CDR3 is TGTGCCAGCAGCTTGAACCGGGACAGTCACTATGGCTACACCTTC. It is translated as CASSLNRDSHYGYTF. Drawing the rest from reference TRBV5-4 and TRBJ1-2, the complete variable domain is ETGVTQSPTHLIKTRGQQVTLRCSSQSGHNTVSWYQQALGQGPQFIFQYYREEENGRGNFPPRFSGLQFPNYSSELNVNALELDDSALYLCASSLNRDSHYGYTFGSGTRLTVV.

This chain uses TRBV6-2 or TRBV6-3 with TRBJ1-2; D is unresolved. This CDR3 is built from 13 residues. Germline lookup yields CDR1 MNHEY and CDR2 SVGEGT. Trimming left V 2 bases short and J 6 bases short, with 10 bases between. The CDR3 sequence is CASSYEREDGYTF. The DNA for the CDR3 is TGTGCCAGCAGTTACGAGAGGGAGGATGGCTACACCTTC.

The DNA for the CDR3 is TGTGCCTGGACAGGCAACGTAAAGCGGGGAGGCTACACCTTC. Its protein is CAWTGNVKRGGYTF. The chain links TRBV30 to TRBJ1-2, with D uncertain. The CDR3 is 14 residues long. Germline V gene sequence: CDR1 GTSNPN, CDR2 SVGIG (reference sequence). V lost 4 bases and J 8 bases, leaving 20 bases between the germline ends.

V usage is TRBV18 and J usage is TRBJ1-1, with 7 bases lining up with TRBD1. The CDR3 runs 14 residues. Germline loops: CDR1 KGHSH, CDR2 LQKENI. Unmatched junction bases numbered 3, after V lost 4 bases and J lost 1 base. In DNA form, the CDR3 reads TGTGCCAGCTCACTAGGGGACAGGAACACTGAAGCTTTCTTT. Translating gives CASSLGDRNTEAFF.

The chain links TRBV7-9 to TRBJ1-2; D is possibly TRBD1 (5 bases). The CDR3 sequence is 9 residues long. Germline V gene data show CDR1 as SEHNR and CDR2 as FQNEAQ (reference sequence). Trimming shortened V by 11 bases and J by 6 bases, and 7 bases separated the two germline ends. CDR3 sequence: CAPGDGYTF. The CDR3 nucleotides read TGTGCCCCGGGGGATGGCTACACCTTC.

The V gene is TRBV28, the J gene TRBJ2-7; D may correspond to TRBD1 or TRBD2 (5 bases each). CDR3 length equals 13 residues. V was shortened by 5 bases and J by 6 bases, with 14 bases between the two germline ends. Germline lookup yields CDR1 MDHEN and CDR2 SYDVKM. The CDR3 region is CASSRTGGREQYF. In nucleotides, the CDR3 is TGTGCCAGCAGTCGGACTGGGGGTCGCGAGCAGTACTTC.

V usage is TRBV20-1 and J usage is TRBJ2-3, with D perhaps TRBD1 (6 bases). Germline lookup yields CDR1 DFQATT and CDR2 SNEGSKA (reference sequence). The V end lost 3 bases, the J end lost 0 bases, and 13 bases lay between the germline ends. The CDR3 is 15 amino acids. CDR3 sequence reads: CSARRGGSSTDTQYF. In DNA form, the CDR3 reads TGCAGTGCTAGGAGAGGGGGATCTAGCACAGATACGCAGTATTTT.

The chain links TRBV3-1 to TRBJ2-3; no clear D gene. The ends were cut back, 0 bases at V and 2 bases at J, with 12 bases in the middle. The CDR3 has 16 amino acids. Germline V gene sequence: CDR1 LGHDT, CDR2 YNNKEL (reference sequence). CDR3 in DNA: TGTGCCAGCAGCCAAGATAGGGTCGGTAACACAGATACGCAGTATTTT. Translated: CASSQDRVGNTDTQYF.

The chain is built from TRBV30 and TRBJ1-2; 7 bases fit TRBD1. V dropped 1 base and J dropped 4; count of bases not matched to a gene: 6. The germline gives CDR1 GTSNPN, CDR2 SVGIG (reference sequence). CDR3 size: 14 residues. CDR3 sequence: CAWSAKGAGYGYTF. The CDR3 DNA reads TGTGCCTGGAGTGCGAAGGGGGCTGGCTATGGCTACACCTTC.

V gene TRBV20-1 combines with J gene TRBJ2-3, with D possibly called TRBD1 or TRBD2 (5 bases each). Germline values: CDR1 DFQATT, CDR2 SNEGSKA (reference sequence). V gave up 2 bases and J gave up 7 bases, with 19 bases separating them. The CDR3 is 15 amino acids. The CDR3 DNA follows: TGCAGTGCTAGACCCTCCCGGGGCTCGGACCATACGCAGTATTTT. As protein: CSARPSRGSDHTQYF.

This clonotype was picked up a small number of times. The gene calls are TRBV7-9 and TRBJ1-1; D is unresolved. The CDR3 extends over 12 amino acids. Looked up from germline, CDR1 is SEHNR and CDR2 is FQNEAQ (reference sequence). The ends were cut back, 5 bases at V and 6 bases at J, with 10 bases in the middle. The CDR3: CASSGREPEAFF. The CDR3 coding sequence is TGTGCCAGCAGCGGGAGGGAACCTGAAGCTTTCTTT. The full variable domain, completed using reference TRBV7-9 and TRBJ1-1, is DTGVSQNPRHKITKRGQNVTFRCDPISEHNRLYWYRQTLGQGPEFLTYFQNEAQLEKSRLLSDRFSAERPKGSFSTLEIQRTEQGDSAMYLCASSGREPEAFFGQGTRLTVV.

The chain combines TRBV30 with TRBJ2-3, with no clear D. With 1 base removed from V and 1 base from J, the gap between germline ends came to 9 bases. CDR1 is GTSNPN, CDR2 SVGIG, per germline (reference sequence). This CDR3 spans 14 amino acids. The CDR3 coding sequence is TGTGCCTGGAGTGCCTCCACTGGCACAGATACGCAGTATTTT. It encodes CAWSASTGTDTQYF.

This clonotype was seen just once. This chain joins TRBV6-2 or TRBV6-3 and TRBJ2-1; tentatively, D is TRBD2 (7 bases). Trimming pared 2 bases from V and 8 bases from J, leaving 25 bases between. Germline V gene sequence: CDR1 MNHEY, CDR2 SVGEGT. This CDR3 comprises 18 residues. The DNA of the CDR3 is TGTGCCAGCAGTTACGTACCTCTGCGCAGGGGAGGGCGGGATGAGCAGTTCTTC. Translation: CASSYVPLRRGGRDEQFF.

The chain has TRBV24-1 and TRBJ2-1; D gene uncertain. The ends were cut back, 3 bases at V and 5 bases at J, with 1 base in the middle. CDR3 length: 11 amino acids. The V gene's germline CDR1 is KGHDR and CDR2 SFDVKD. The CDR3 protein is CATSDNNEQFF. The CDR3 coding sequence is TGTGCCACCAGTGATAACAATGAGCAGTTCTTC.

The genes are TRBV27 and TRBJ2-5; 7 bases are shared with TRBD1. Germline assignment: CDR1 MNHEY and CDR2 SMNVEV (reference sequence). J lost 1 base, V lost 2 bases, and 4 bases had no gene match. This CDR3 has 15 residues. As DNA, the CDR3 is TGTGCCAGCAGTTTAACAGGGGCCCGCCAAGAGACCCAGTACTTC. Amino acid sequence: CASSLTGARQETQYF.

The chain is built from TRBV24-1 and TRBJ2-4; 11 bases fit TRBD1. Germline CDR1 KGHDR, CDR2 SFDVKD. The V segment lost 9 bases and the J segment 6 bases; nucleotides outside the gene matches: 0. CDR3 size: 12 residues. The CDR3 reads CATGTGGNIQYF. In DNA, the CDR3 is TGTGCCACCGGGACAGGGGGAAACATTCAGTACTTC.

The gene calls are TRBV20-1 and TRBJ1-6, with TRBD1 matching 8 bases. Losses at the gene ends were 5 bases for V and 6 bases for J; bases not matched to a gene: 9. Germline V lookup: CDR1 DFQATT, CDR2 SNEGSKA (reference sequence). The CDR3 runs 15 residues. The CDR3 DNA reads as TGCAGTGCTCAGGACAGGGCCTCCACTAATTCACCCCTCCACTTT. Its translation: CSAQDRASTNSPLHF.

The J gene is TRBJ2-7, the V gene TRBV9; 11 bases line up with TRBD2. The germline V gene encodes CDR1 SGDLS and CDR2 YYNGEE. The length of the CDR3 is 15 residues. The ends lost 3 bases at V and 7 bases at J; junction bases unmatched: 9. The CDR3 region has the DNA TGTGCCAGCAGCGCTAGCGGGGGGCCCTATCTAGAGCAGTACTTC. Protein product: CASSASGGPYLEQYF.

The chain links TRBV27 to TRBJ2-7, with D perhaps matching TRBD1 (5 bases). The germline CDR1 and CDR2 sequences are MNHEY and SMNVEV (reference sequence). V was clipped by 5 bases and J by 5 bases, with 10 bases between them. CDR3 length: 12 residues. The CDR3 protein is CASSLDRDEQYF. CDR3 coding DNA: TGTGCCAGCAGTCTCGACAGAGACGAGCAGTACTTC.

CDR3: CASRPEGKEKLFF. The CDR3 DNA reads as TGTGCCAGCAGGCCAGAGGGGAAGGAAAAACTGTTTTTT. The chain is built from TRBV6-6 and TRBJ1-4, with D maybe TRBD1 (5 bases). Germline values: CDR1 MNHNY, CDR2 SVGAGI (reference sequence). The CDR3 is 13 residues long. Trimming pared 6 bases from V and 8 bases from J, leaving 13 bases between.

The chain has TRBV4-1 and TRBJ1-2; D remains ambiguous. This CDR3 has 14 amino acids. Germline V gives CDR1 MGHRA, CDR2 YSYEKL. V dropped 0 bases and J dropped 6 bases, with 11 bases sitting between them. The CDR3 here is CASSQDSSTDGYTF. The CDR3 region has the DNA TGCGCCAGCAGCCAAGATAGCTCGACGGATGGCTACACCTTC.

The chain has TRBV15 and TRBJ1-1; D gene uncertain. The germline V gene encodes CDR1 LNHNV and CDR2 YYDKDF (reference sequence). There are 17 residues in the CDR3. With 0 bases removed from V and 4 bases from J, the gap between germline ends came to 18 bases. The DNA of the CDR3 is TGTGCCACCAGCAGAGATATGCCCCGGATGGGAGGCACTGAAGCTTTCTTT. Protein product: CATSRDMPRMGGTEAFF.